This entry is about one T cell receptor beta chain. This sample was taken from a study of blood T cell repertoires in COVID-19. Study context: Acute and convalescent COVID-19 specimens originated in the United States, Italy and Spain.

Source study methods: Using reference gene primer amplification, nucleated cell counts were estimated. The data were produced by immunoSEQ multiplex PCR, yet TCRdb's version contains in-frame clones alone and is incomplete. V, J and clone size were drawn from that table, and D and trimming were deduced from the DNA. The top ten hold approximately 19% of the sample, which has some 110,000 clones, about 75% seen once. This receptor was obtained from a woman in her seventies with acute or convalescent COVID-19. Sequenced: peripheral blood.

For the CDR3, the DNA is TGTGCCAGCAGTGTCCAGGGTGGCTACACCTTC. This sequence encodes CASSVQGGYTF. The J gene is TRBJ1-2, the V gene TRBV25-1; possibly TRBD1 for D (5 bases). V lost 4 bases to trimming and J lost 7 bases, with 7 bases between them. The CDR3 runs 11 residues. Germline loops: CDR1 MGHDK, CDR2 SYGVNS.